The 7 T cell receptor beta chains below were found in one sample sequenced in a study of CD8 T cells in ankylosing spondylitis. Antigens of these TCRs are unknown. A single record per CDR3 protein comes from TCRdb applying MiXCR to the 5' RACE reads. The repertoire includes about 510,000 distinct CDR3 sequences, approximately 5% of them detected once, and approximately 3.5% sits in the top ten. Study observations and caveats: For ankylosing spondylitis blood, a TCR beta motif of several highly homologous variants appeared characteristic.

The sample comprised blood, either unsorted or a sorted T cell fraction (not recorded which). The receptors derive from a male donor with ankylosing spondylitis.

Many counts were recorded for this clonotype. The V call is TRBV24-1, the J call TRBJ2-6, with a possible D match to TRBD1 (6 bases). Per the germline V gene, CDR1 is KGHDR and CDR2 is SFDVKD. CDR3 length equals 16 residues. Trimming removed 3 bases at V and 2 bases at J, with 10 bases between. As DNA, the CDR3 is TGTGCCACCAGTGATCGCAACAGGGCTGGGGCCAACGTCCTGACTTTC. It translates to CATSDRNRAGANVLTF.

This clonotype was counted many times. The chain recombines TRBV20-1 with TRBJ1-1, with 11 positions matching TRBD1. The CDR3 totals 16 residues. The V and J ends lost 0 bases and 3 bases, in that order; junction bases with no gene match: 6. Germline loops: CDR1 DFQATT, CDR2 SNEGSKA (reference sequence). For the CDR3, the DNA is TGCAGTGCTAGAGATCCCGGACAGGGGGCTGACACTGAAGCTTTCTTT. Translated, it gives CSARDPGQGADTEAFF.

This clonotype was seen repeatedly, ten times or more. The CDR3 sequence: CASSLAWSLAKNIQYF. CDR3 in DNA: TGTGCCAGCAGCTTAGCGTGGAGTTTAGCCAAAAACATTCAGTACTTC. The V gene is TRBV7-9, the J gene TRBJ2-4, with D unresolved. Trimming left V 0 bases short and J 0 bases short, with 9 bases between. Germline V lookup: CDR1 SEHNR, CDR2 FQNEAQ (reference sequence). The CDR3 is made up of 16 amino acids.

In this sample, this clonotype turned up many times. The CDR3 is CSARDPLAGGQETQYF. The CDR3 DNA reads as TGCAGTGCTAGAGATCCTCTAGCGGGGGGGCAAGAGACCCAGTACTTC. The chain joins TRBV20-1 to TRBJ2-5, with TRBD2 identical over 12 bases. This CDR3 comprises 16 residues. Per germline, CDR1 DFQATT and CDR2 SNEGSKA (reference sequence). J lost 2 bases, V lost 0 bases, and 4 bases had no gene match.

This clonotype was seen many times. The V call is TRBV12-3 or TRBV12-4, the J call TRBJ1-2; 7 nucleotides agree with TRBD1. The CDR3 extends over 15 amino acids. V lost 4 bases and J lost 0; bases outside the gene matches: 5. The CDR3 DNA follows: TGTGCCAGCAGTTCCGGGGACAGTGCTAACTATGGCTACACCTTC. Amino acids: CASSSGDSANYGYTF.

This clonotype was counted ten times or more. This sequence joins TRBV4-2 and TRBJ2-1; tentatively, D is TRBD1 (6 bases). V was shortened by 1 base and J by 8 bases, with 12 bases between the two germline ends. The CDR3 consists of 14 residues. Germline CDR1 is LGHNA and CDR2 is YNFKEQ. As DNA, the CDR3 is TGTGCCAGCAGCCAAGGGGACACCGAGGATGAGCAGTTCTTC. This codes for CASSQGDTEDEQFF.

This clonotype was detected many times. Written as DNA, the CDR3 is TGCAGTGCTAGAGCCAGACAGGGGGCTGCCTACGAGCAGTACTTC. It translates to CSARARQGAAYEQYF. The chain employs TRBV20-1 and TRBJ2-7, with TRBD1 matching 10 bases. Trimming cost V 1 base and J 2 bases; bases outside gene matches: 5. This CDR3 region has 15 residues. Per the germline V gene, CDR1 is DFQATT and CDR2 is SNEGSKA (reference sequence).